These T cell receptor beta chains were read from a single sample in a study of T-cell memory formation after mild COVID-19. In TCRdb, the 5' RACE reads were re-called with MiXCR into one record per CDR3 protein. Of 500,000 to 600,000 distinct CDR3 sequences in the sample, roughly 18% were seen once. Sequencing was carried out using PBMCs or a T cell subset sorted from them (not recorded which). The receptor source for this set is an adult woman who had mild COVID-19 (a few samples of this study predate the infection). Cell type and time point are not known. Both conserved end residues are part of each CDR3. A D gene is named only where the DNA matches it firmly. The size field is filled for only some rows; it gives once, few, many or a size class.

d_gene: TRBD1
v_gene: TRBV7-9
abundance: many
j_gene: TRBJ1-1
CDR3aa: CASSHGQGGTEAFF
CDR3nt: TGTGCCAGCAGCCATGGACAGGGGGGCACTGAAGCTTTCTTT

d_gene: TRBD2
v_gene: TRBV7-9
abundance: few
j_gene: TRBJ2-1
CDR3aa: CASQREGRGVNEQFF
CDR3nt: TGTGCCAGCCAGCGGGAGGGCCGGGGTGTCAATGAGCAGTTCTTC

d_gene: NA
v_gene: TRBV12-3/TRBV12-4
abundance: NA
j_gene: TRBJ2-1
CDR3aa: CASSLAPVTRSGQFF
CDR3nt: TGTGCCAGCAGTTTAGCGCCGGTGACAAGGAGTGGGCAGTTCTTC

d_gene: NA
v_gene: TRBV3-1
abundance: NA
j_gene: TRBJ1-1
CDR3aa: CASSQASGRTEAFF
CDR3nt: TGTGCCAGCAGCCAAGCTTCGGGGCGGACTGAAGCTTTCTTT

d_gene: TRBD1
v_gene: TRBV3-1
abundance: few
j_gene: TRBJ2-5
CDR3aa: CASSQLPPGQQETQYF
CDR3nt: TGTGCCAGCAGCCAACTTCCTCCGGGACAGCAAGAGACCCAGTACTTC

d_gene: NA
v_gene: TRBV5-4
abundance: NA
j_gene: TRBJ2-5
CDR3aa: CASSPGGRIQETQYF
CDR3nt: TGTGCCAGCAGCCCGGGCGGCAGGATACAAGAGACCCAGTACTTC

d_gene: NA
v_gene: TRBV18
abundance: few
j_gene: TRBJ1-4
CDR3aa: CASSLGAGEKLFF
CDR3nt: TGTGCCAGCTCACTAGGGGCCGGTGAAAAACTGTTTTTT

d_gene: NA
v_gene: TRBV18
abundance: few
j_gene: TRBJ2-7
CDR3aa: CASSPVLSSYEQYF
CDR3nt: TGTGCCAGCTCACCCGTTCTCAGCTCCTACGAGCAGTACTTC

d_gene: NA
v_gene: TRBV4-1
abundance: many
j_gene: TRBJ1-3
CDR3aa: CASSQSSGNTIYF
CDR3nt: TGCGCCAGCAGCCAAAGCTCTGGAAACACCATATATTTT

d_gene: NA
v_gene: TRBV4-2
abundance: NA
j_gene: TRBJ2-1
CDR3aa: CASSQDLTGSSYNEQFF
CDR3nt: TGTGCCAGCAGCCAAGATCTTACGGGGAGCTCCTACAATGAGCAGTTCTTC

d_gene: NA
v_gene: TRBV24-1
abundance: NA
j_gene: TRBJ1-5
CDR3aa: CATSDGGEFYQPQHF
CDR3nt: TGTGCCACCAGTGATGGCGGGGAATTTTATCAGCCCCAGCATTTT

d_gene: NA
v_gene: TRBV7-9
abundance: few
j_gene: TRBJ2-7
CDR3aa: CASSFPGRSYEQYF
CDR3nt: TGTGCCAGCAGCTTCCCGGGGAGGTCCTACGAGCAGTACTTC

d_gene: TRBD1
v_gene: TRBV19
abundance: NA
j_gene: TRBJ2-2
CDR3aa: CASRRQGITGELFF
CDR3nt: TGTGCCAGCCGTCGACAGGGTATCACCGGGGAGCTGTTTTTT

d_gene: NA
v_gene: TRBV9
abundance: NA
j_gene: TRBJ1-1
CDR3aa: CASSAVTVNTEAFF
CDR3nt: TGTGCCAGCAGCGCAGTGACCGTTAACACTGAAGCTTTCTTT

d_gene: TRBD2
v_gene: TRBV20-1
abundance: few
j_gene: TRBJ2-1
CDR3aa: CSAREGLAGMKQFF
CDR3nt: TGCAGTGCTAGAGAGGGACTAGCGGGAATGAAGCAGTTCTTC

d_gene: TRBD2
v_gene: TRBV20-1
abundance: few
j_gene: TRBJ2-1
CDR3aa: CSARDRGLANNEQFF
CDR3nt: TGCAGTGCTAGAGACCGCGGACTAGCGAACAATGAGCAGTTCTTC

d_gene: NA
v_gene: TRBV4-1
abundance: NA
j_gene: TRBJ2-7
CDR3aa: CASSQEAATSYEQYF
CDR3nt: TGCGCCAGCAGCCAAGAGGCAGCGACCTCCTACGAGCAGTACTTC

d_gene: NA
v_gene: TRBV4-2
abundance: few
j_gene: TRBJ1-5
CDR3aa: CASSPDMTSNQPQHF
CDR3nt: TGTGCCAGCAGTCCTGACATGACCAGCAATCAGCCCCAGCATTTT

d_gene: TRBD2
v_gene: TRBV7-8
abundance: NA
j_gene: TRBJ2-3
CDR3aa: CARSTGTRTDTQYF
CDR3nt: TGTGCCAGAAGTACCGGGACTAGGACAGATACGCAGTATTTT

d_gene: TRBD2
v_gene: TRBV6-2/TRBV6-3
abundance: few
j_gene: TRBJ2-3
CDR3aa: CASSATSGRRTDTQYF
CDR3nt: TGTGCCAGCAGCGCGACTAGCGGGAGGCGCACAGATACGCAGTATTTT

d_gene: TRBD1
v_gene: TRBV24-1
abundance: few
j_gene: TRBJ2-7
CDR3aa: CATSHRRGQGADEQYF
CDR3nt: TGTGCCACCAGTCACCGAAGAGGACAGGGGGCTGACGAGCAGTACTTC

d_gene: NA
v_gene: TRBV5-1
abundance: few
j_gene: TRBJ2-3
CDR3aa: CASSWVSRTDTQYF
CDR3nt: TGCGCCAGCAGCTGGGTTAGCCGCACAGATACGCAGTATTTT

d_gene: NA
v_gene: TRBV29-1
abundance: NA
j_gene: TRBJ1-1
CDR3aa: CSAPLGGLNTEAFF
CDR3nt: TGCAGCGCTCCCCTAGGGGGATTGAACACTGAAGCTTTCTTT

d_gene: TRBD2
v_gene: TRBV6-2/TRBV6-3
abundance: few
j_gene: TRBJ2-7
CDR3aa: CASSRSGITYEQYF
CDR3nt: TGTGCCAGCAGCCGAAGCGGGATAACCTACGAGCAGTACTTC

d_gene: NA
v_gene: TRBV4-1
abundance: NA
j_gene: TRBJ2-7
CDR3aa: CASSPPTGEVSYEQYF
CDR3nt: TGCGCCAGCAGCCCGCCTACAGGGGAGGTCTCCTACGAGCAGTACTTC

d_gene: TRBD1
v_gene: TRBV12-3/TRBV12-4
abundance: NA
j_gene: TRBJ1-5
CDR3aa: CASRAGQVQPQHF
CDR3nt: TGTGCCAGCAGAGCGGGACAGGTTCAGCCCCAGCATTTT

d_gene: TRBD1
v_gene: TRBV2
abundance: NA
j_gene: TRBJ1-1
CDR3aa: CAKSRGGRPEAFF
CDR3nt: TGTGCCAAGTCCAGGGGGGGTCGCCCTGAAGCTTTCTTT

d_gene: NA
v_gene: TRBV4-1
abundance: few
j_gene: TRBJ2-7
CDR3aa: CASSQDSASYEQYF
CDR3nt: TGCGCCAGCAGCCAAGACTCTGCTTCCTACGAGCAGTACTTC

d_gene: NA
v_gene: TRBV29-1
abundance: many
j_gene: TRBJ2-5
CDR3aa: CSVGEETQYF
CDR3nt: TGCAGCGTTGGGGAAGAGACCCAGTACTTC

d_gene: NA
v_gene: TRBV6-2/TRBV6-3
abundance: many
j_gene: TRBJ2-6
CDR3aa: CASPGGVTGANVLTF
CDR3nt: TGTGCCAGCCCCGGAGGGGTAACTGGGGCCAACGTCCTGACTTTC

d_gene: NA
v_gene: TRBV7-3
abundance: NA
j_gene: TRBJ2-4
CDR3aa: CASSGGIIAKNIQYF
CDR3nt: TGTGCCAGCAGTGGGGGGATTATAGCCAAAAACATTCAGTACTTC

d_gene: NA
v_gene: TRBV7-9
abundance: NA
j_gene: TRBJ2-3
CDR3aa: CASSLAGGAADTQYF
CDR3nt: TGTGCCAGCAGCTTAGCCGGCGGAGCGGCAGATACGCAGTATTTT

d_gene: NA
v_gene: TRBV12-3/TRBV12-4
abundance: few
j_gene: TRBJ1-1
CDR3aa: CASSLYVGEKAFF
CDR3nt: TGTGCCAGCAGTTTATACGTTGGAGAAAAAGCTTTCTTT

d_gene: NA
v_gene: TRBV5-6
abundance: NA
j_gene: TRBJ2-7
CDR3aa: CASSYRGGGYEQYF
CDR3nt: TGTGCCAGCAGCTACAGGGGAGGTGGCTACGAGCAGTACTTC

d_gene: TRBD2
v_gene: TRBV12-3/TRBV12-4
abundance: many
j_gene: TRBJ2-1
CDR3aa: CASTLGAGGINEQFF
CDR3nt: TGTGCCAGCACCCTCGGGGCGGGGGGGATCAATGAGCAGTTCTTC

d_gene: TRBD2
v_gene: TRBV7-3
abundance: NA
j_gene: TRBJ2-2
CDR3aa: CASSRPAGSTGELFF
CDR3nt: TGTGCCAGCAGCCGCCCAGCGGGGAGTACCGGGGAGCTGTTTTTT

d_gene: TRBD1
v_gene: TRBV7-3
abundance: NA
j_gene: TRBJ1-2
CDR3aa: CASSSPGTGDGYTF
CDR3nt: TGTGCCAGCAGCTCCCCCGGGACAGGAGATGGCTACACCTTC

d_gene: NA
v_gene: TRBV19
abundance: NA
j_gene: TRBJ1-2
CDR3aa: CASSDSSWDYGYTF
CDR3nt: TGTGCCAGTAGCGACAGTTCATGGGACTATGGCTACACCTTC

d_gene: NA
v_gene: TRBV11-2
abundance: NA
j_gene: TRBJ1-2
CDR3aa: CASSLDLNRIYGYTF
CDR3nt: TGTGCCAGCAGCTTAGATCTTAACAGAATTTATGGCTACACCTTC

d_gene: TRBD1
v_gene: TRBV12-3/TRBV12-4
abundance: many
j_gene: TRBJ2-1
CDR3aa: CASSSGTGTASYNEQFF
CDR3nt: TGTGCCAGCAGTTCAGGAACCGGGACAGCTTCCTACAATGAGCAGTTCTTC

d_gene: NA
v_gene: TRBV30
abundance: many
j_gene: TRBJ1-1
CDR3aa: CAWSVPLTNTEAFF
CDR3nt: TGTGCCTGGAGTGTACCCTTGACTAACACTGAAGCTTTCTTT

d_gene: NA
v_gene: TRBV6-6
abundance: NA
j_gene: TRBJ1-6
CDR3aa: CASSYSDSPLHF
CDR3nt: TGTGCCAGCAGTTACTCGGACTCACCCCTCCACTTT

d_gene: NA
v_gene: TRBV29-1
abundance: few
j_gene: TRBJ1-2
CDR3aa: CSVEGGGGYGYTF
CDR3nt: TGCAGCGTTGAAGGGGGAGGGGGCTATGGCTACACCTTC